Following are 29 T cell receptor beta chains from one sample sequenced in a study of T cell changes during pregnancy in multiple sclerosis. Some clones are missing from TCRdb's copy, which holds only in-frame ones; the method was immunoSEQ multiplex PCR. The sample has 25,000 to 35,000 clones; roughly 90% are singletons. Here the sequenced sample was CD8+ T cells from peripheral blood mononuclear cells, taken in the first trimester of pregnancy. These receptors were taken from a female donor with multiple sclerosis, enrolled in a pregnancy study.

A single count supports this clone. The CDR3 sequence: CASSPGFNYGYTF. Written as DNA, the CDR3 is TGCGCCAGCAGTCCAGGGTTTAACTATGGCTACACCTTC. The rearrangement joins TRBV10-1 to TRBJ1-2; a possible D gene is TRBD1 (5 bases). This CDR3 spans 13 amino acids. V was clipped by 5 bases and J by 1 base, with 8 bases between them. Germline V gene sequence: CDR1 WNHNN, CDR2 SYGVQD (reference sequence).

This sequence joins TRBV5-1 and TRBJ1-2, with 10 bases lining up with TRBD1. Trimming took 2 bases from V and 7 from J; bases not matched to a gene: 14. This CDR3 contains 17 residues. Germline V CDR1 and CDR2: SGHRS, YFSETQ. The CDR3 region is CASSLLVSGTGESGYTF. DNA of the CDR3: TGCGCCAGCAGCTTACTGGTCTCCGGGACAGGGGAATCTGGCTACACCTTC.

V usage is TRBV6-4 and J usage is TRBJ2-3; 7 nucleotides line up with TRBD1. The CDR3 has 15 residues. Germline CDR1 MRHNA, CDR2 SNTAGT. After removal of 2 bases from V and 4 bases from J, the junction contained 6 bases not matched to a gene. The CDR3 region has the DNA TGTGCCAGCAGTGACAGGGGGCAGGGTGCAGATACGCAGTATTTT. This codes for CASSDRGQGADTQYF.

CDR3 nucleotides: TGTGCCAGCAGCGGGGAGGGACACGCGGGCACCGGGGAGCTGTTTTTT. This translates into CASSGEGHAGTGELFF. The rearrangement joins TRBV9 to TRBJ2-2; a possible D gene is TRBD2 (7 bases). This CDR3 spans 16 amino acids. Trimming cost V 3 bases and J 4 bases, with 16 bases left between them. Looked up from germline, CDR1 is SGDLS and CDR2 is YYNGEE.

The rearrangement uses TRBV6-1 and TRBJ2-5; 7 bases line up with TRBD2. The germline CDR1 and CDR2 sequences are MNHNS and SASEGT. The trim removed 1 base at V and 2 bases at J, leaving 4 bases unmatched. The CDR3 contains 15 residues. The CDR3 nucleotides read TGTGCCAGCAGTGAAGAGGTGGGAGGGCAAGAGACCCAGTACTTC. It translates to CASSEEVGGQETQYF.

The chain combines TRBV27 with TRBJ1-1; possible D gene TRBD1, 5 bases. Trimming took 0 bases from V and 4 from J, leaving 12 bases between them. This CDR3 spans 15 amino acids. Per the germline V gene, CDR1 is MNHEY and CDR2 is SMNVEV (reference sequence). The CDR3 region is CASSLSWQGSTEAFF. Here the CDR3 DNA reads TGTGCCAGCAGTTTATCGTGGCAGGGATCCACTGAAGCTTTCTTT.

The chain couples TRBV18 to TRBJ2-7; D perhaps matches TRBD2 (6 bases). V lost 4 bases, J lost 2 bases, and 15 bases lay in between. CDR3 size: 15 residues. Germline CDR1 is KGHSH and CDR2 is LQKENI. CDR3 DNA sequence: TGTGCCAGCTCACAAGCGGCTAGCGTCACCTACGAGCAGTACTTC. Protein product: CASSQAASVTYEQYF.

CDR3 sequence: CASSQWGEGGSDEQYF. CDR3 nucleotides: TGCGCCAGCAGCCAATGGGGGGAAGGCGGGAGTGACGAGCAGTACTTC. The genes are TRBV4-1 and TRBJ2-7, with TRBD2 matching over 7 bases. The CDR3 loop spans 16 amino acids. Losses at the gene ends were 2 bases for V and 5 bases for J; bases not matched to a gene: 12. Germline CDR1 is MGHRA and CDR2 is YSYEKL.

V usage is TRBV10-2 and J usage is TRBJ1-1; 7 positions agree with TRBD1. Germline V CDR1 and CDR2: WSHSY, SAAADI. Trimming took 9 bases from V and 5 from J; bases not matched to a gene: 9. The CDR3 runs 13 residues. The CDR3 loop is CASLGGRGTEAFF. The CDR3 DNA reads TGCGCCAGTCTAGGGGGCAGAGGGACTGAAGCTTTCTTT.

The chain is built from TRBV5-1 and TRBJ2-5, with TRBD1 matching 9 bases. The germline gives CDR1 SGHRS, CDR2 YFSETQ. The V gene end was trimmed by 0 bases and the J gene end by 5 bases; junction bases not matched to a gene: 5. The CDR3 has 15 residues. The DNA of the CDR3 is TGCGCCAGCAGCTTGGAGGGACAGGGTGGGGAGACCCAGTACTTC. Translation gives CASSLEGQGGETQYF.

The chain is built from TRBV6-6 and TRBJ2-2; the D is unclear. The CDR3 spans 14 residues. Trimming removed 3 bases from V and 1 base from J, with 6 bases in between. Germline V CDR1 and CDR2: MNHNY, SVGAGI (reference sequence). The CDR3 spells CASSYSVNTGELFF. In DNA form, the CDR3 reads TGTGCCAGCAGTTATTCGGTGAACACCGGGGAGCTGTTTTTT.

V gene TRBV28 combines with J gene TRBJ2-3; D unresolved. Germline CDR1 and CDR2: MDHEN and SYDVKM. The length of the CDR3 is 13 residues. The V and J ends lost 5 bases and 0 bases respectively, with 6 bases between them. The CDR3 loop reads CASSLDSTDTQYF. The CDR3 nucleotides read TGTGCCAGCAGTCTAGACAGCACAGATACGCAGTATTTT. Complete variable domain (other parts from reference TRBV28 and TRBJ2-3): DVKVTQSSRYLVKRTGEKVFLECVQDMDHENMFWYRQDPGLGLRLIYFSYDVKMKEKGDIPEGYSVSREKKERFSLILESASTNQTSMYLCASSLDSTDTQYFGPGTRLTVL.

The CDR3 DNA is TGTGCCAGCAGCTTGGCGTCGACGGGAGTGGGGTACGAGCAGTACTTC. Protein product: CASSLASTGVGYEQYF. The chain joins TRBV5-4 to TRBJ2-7, with a tentative D call TRBD2 (6 bases). Trimming stripped 0 bases from V and 4 bases from J, with 17 bases between. The CDR3 loop spans 16 amino acids. Germline loops: CDR1 SGHNT, CDR2 YYREEE (reference sequence).

This rearrangement joins TRBV13 to TRBJ1-3, with a weak D call TRBD1 (5 bases). Germline V lookup: CDR1 PRHDT, CDR2 FYEKMQ (reference sequence). The length of the CDR3 is 16 residues. V dropped 2 bases and J dropped 4 bases, with 15 bases sitting between them. The CDR3: CASSLRGLVGGNTIYF. The CDR3, as DNA: TGTGCCAGCAGCTTAAGGGGCCTGGTGGGAGGAAACACCATATATTTT.

The chain couples TRBV4-2 to TRBJ1-1; the match to TRBD1 covers 7 bases. CDR1 is LGHNA, CDR2 YNFKEQ, per germline. This CDR3 region has 17 residues. V trimming: 0 bases; J trimming: 7 bases; junction bases outside the gene matches: 14. The CDR3 region has the DNA TGTGCCAGCAGCCAAGATCTTGGGGACAGAGGCAATTATGAAGCTTTCTTT. Residues: CASSQDLGDRGNYEAFF.

The gene calls are TRBV4-1 and TRBJ2-7, with D maybe TRBD1 (6 bases). V was shortened by 1 base and J by 4 bases, with 14 bases between the two germline ends. Germline loops: CDR1 MGHRA, CDR2 YSYEKL. The CDR3 loop spans 15 amino acids. Here the CDR3 DNA reads TGCGCCAGCAGCCAAGTGTCCGGACAGTCATACGAGCAGTACTTC. It encodes CASSQVSGQSYEQYF.

The chain joins TRBV6-5 to TRBJ2-7, with D unclear. Between the trimmed V and J ends, which lost 8 bases and 1 base, there was a span of 6 bases. The length of the CDR3 is 11 residues. Germline V CDR1 and CDR2: MNHEY, SVGAGI. The CDR3 DNA follows: TGTGCCAGCGCGTCGTCCTACGAGCAGTACTTC. This gives the protein CASASSYEQYF.

The genes are TRBV9 and TRBJ2-1, with 11 bases matching TRBD1. The CDR3 runs to 18 residues. J was trimmed by 8 bases and V by 0 bases; bases with no gene match: 13. Germline V gene data show CDR1 as SGDLS and CDR2 as YYNGEE. The CDR3 loop is CASSVAGRDRGKGDEQFF. DNA of the CDR3: TGTGCCAGCAGCGTAGCTGGCCGGGACAGGGGGAAAGGGGATGAGCAGTTCTTC.

The chain links TRBV7-9 to TRBJ2-7, with TRBD2 matching over 13 bases. Germline V gene lookup returns CDR1 SEHNR and CDR2 FQNEAQ (reference sequence). The CDR3 runs to 16 residues. Losses at the gene ends were 5 bases for V and 0 bases for J; bases not matched to a gene: 4. The CDR3 spells CASSPTSGRASYEQYF. DNA for the CDR3: TGTGCCAGCAGCCCCACTAGCGGGAGGGCCTCCTACGAGCAGTACTTC.

The V and J genes are TRBV5-6 and TRBJ2-3; 11 positions agree with TRBD2. The CDR3 has 18 residues. Germline V gene data show CDR1 as SGHDT and CDR2 as YYEEEE. The V gene end was trimmed by 3 bases and the J gene end by 5 bases; junction bases not matched to a gene: 14. CDR3 coding DNA: TGTGCCAGCAGCTCCGGGACTAGCGGAGGCCCGTACGGAGATACGCAGTATTTT. It is translated as CASSSGTSGGPYGDTQYF.

The gene calls are TRBV10-1 and TRBJ2-7; TRBD2 aligns across 7 bases. J was trimmed by 5 bases and V by 2 bases; bases with no gene match: 6. The V gene's germline CDR1 is WNHNN and CDR2 SYGVQD (reference sequence). The CDR3 is made up of 14 amino acids. The CDR3 nucleotides read TGCGCCAGCAGTGAGGGTGGCGGGAGCAACGAGCAGTACTTC. Translation gives CASSEGGGSNEQYF.

The rearrangement uses TRBV12-5 and TRBJ2-5; D is possibly TRBD1 (6 bases). V lost 6 bases and J 0 bases, leaving 11 bases between the germline ends. This CDR3 region has 14 residues. Germline V lookup: CDR1 LGHNT, CDR2 FRNRAP. The CDR3: CASGDDRYQETQYF. The CDR3 DNA follows: TGTGCTAGTGGGGATGACAGGTACCAAGAGACCCAGTACTTC.

The chain has TRBV5-1 and TRBJ2-6; 9 nucleotides match TRBD1. The V segment lost 9 bases and the J segment 2 bases; nucleotides outside the gene matches: 24. In germline, CDR1 is SGHRS, CDR2 YFSETQ. This CDR3 is 21 amino acids long. Here the CDR3 DNA reads TGCGCCACCCATTTAACAGGGGGCGCAGCAACCATTCCACCTGGGGCCAACGTCCTGACTTTC. Translated: CATHLTGGAATIPPGANVLTF.

The genes are TRBV27 and TRBJ2-1, with 9 bases lining up with TRBD2. The CDR3 contains 17 residues. The trim removed 2 bases at V and 6 bases at J, leaving 11 bases unmatched. CDR1 MNHEY and CDR2 SMNVEV come from the germline V gene (reference sequence). This chain's CDR3 is CASSLRAGGPPLNEQFF. CDR3 nucleotides: TGTGCCAGCAGTTTAAGGGCGGGAGGGCCACCCCTCAATGAGCAGTTCTTC.

CDR3: CASSLRVTYEQYF. In nucleotides, the CDR3 is TGCGCCAGCAGCCTCAGGGTTACCTACGAGCAGTACTTC. The chain couples TRBV4-1 to TRBJ2-7; a possible D gene is TRBD1 (5 bases). CDR1 is MGHRA and CDR2 is YSYEKL in the germline V gene. The CDR3 consists of 13 residues. V lost 4 bases and J lost 2, with 9 bases in between.

The V call is TRBV6-5, the J call TRBJ1-1; D ambiguous. This CDR3 spans 14 amino acids. V lost 2 bases and J lost 8, with 15 bases in between. CDR1 MNHEY and CDR2 SVGAGI come from the germline V gene. This chain's CDR3 is CASSYVEHSREAFF. The CDR3 DNA reads as TGTGCCAGCAGTTACGTAGAGCACTCCCGGGAAGCTTTCTTT.

The V call is TRBV13, the J call TRBJ2-5; the match to TRBD2 covers 7 bases. This CDR3 has 15 residues. J gave up 5 bases and V 5 bases, and 11 bases lay outside the gene matches. Germline CDR1 PRHDT, CDR2 FYEKMQ (reference sequence). The CDR3 loop reads CASSPGATGGETQYF. CDR3 coding DNA: TGTGCCAGCAGCCCCGGGGCCACCGGGGGGGAGACCCAGTACTTC.

This chain connects TRBV2 to TRBJ2-7, with D possibly matching TRBD2 (6 bases). The CDR3 extends over 15 amino acids. Trimming pared 4 bases from V and 4 bases from J, leaving 17 bases between. Germline lookup yields CDR1 SNHLY and CDR2 FYNNEI. Written as DNA, the CDR3 is TGTGCCAGCAGTGTGACCGGCGGGATATCTTACGAGCAGTACTTC. The encoded protein is CASSVTGGISYEQYF.

The chain joins TRBV6-7 to TRBJ2-7; TRBD2 is a possible D gene (5 bases). TRBV6-7 belongs to the ORF category, with a function that is uncertain. CDR3 length: 13 amino acids. Deletions cut 5 bases from V and 0 bases from J, with 8 bases between. This CDR3 reads CASSPRDSYEQYF. The CDR3, as DNA: TGTGCCAGCAGTCCCCGGGACTCCTACGAGCAGTACTTC.